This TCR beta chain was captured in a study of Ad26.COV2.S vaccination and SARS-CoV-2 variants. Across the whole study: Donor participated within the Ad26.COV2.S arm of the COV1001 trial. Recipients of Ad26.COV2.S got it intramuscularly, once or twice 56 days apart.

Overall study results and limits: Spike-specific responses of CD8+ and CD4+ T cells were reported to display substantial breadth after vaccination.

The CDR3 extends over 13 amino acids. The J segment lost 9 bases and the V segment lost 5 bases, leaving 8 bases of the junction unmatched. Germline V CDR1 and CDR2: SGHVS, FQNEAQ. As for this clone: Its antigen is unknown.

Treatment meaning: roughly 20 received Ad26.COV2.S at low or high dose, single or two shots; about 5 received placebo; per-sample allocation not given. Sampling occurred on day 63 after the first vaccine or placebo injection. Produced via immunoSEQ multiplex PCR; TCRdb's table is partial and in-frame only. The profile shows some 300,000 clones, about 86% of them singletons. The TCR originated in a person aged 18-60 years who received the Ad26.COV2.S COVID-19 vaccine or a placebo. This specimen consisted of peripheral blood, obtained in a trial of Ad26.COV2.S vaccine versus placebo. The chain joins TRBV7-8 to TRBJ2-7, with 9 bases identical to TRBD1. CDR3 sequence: CASSRDRAFGQYF. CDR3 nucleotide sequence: TGTGCCAGCAGCCGGGACAGGGCTTTTGGGCAGTACTTC.